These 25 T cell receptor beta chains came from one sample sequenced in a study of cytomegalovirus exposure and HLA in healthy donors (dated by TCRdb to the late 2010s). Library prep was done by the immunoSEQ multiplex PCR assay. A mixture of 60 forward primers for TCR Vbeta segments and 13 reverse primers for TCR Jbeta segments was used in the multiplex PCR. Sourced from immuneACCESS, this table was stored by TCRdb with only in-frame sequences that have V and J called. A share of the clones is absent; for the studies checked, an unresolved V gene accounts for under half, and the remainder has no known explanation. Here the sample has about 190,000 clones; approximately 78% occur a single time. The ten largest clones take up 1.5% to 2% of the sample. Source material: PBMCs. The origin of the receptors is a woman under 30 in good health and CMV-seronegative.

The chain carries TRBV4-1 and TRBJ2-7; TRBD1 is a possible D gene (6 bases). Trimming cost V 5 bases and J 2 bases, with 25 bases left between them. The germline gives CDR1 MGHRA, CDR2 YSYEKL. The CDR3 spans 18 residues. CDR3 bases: TGCGCCAGCAGCTCCCCAGCTTCATCCGGGACAACGACCTACGAGCAGTACTTC. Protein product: CASSSPASSGTTTYEQYF.

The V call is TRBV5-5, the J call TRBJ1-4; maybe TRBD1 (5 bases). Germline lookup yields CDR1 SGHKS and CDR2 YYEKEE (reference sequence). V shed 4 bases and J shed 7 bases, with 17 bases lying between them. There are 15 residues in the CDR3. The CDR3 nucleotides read TGTGCCAGCAGCAACTTCGGGGGGGACGGTGAAAAACTGTTTTTT. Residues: CASSNFGGDGEKLFF.

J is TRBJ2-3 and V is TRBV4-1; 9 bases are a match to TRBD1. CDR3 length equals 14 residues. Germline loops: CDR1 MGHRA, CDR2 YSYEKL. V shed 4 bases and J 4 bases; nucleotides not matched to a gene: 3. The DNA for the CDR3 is TGCGCCAGCAGCCCGGGACAGGGCCCAGATACGCAGTATTTT. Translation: CASSPGQGPDTQYF.

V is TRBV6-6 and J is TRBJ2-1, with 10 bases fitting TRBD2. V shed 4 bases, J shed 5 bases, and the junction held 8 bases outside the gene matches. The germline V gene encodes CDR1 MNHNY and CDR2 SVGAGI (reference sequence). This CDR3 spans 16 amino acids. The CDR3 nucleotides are TGTGCCAGCAGTTTCCGCTGGACTAGCGGACACAATGAGCAGTTCTTC. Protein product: CASSFRWTSGHNEQFF.

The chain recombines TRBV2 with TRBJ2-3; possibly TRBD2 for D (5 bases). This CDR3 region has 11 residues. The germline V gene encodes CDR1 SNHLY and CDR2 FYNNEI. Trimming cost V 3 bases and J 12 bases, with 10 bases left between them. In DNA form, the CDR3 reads TGTGCCAGCAGTGATATAGGACTTCAGTATTTT. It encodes CASSDIGLQYF.

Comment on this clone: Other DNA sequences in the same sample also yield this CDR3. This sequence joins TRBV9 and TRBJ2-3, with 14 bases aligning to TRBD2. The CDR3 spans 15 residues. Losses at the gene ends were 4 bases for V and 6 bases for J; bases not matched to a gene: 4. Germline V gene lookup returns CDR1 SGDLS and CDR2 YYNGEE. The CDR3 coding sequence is TGTGCCAGCAGCCCCCGGACTAGCGGGAGGGATACGCAGTATTTT. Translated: CASSPRTSGRDTQYF. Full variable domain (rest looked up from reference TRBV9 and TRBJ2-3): DSGVTQTPKHLITATGQRVTLRCSPRSGDLSVYWYQQSLDQGLQFLIQYYNGEERAKGNILERFSAQQFPDLHSELNLSSLELGDSALYFCASSPRTSGRDTQYFGPGTRLTVL.

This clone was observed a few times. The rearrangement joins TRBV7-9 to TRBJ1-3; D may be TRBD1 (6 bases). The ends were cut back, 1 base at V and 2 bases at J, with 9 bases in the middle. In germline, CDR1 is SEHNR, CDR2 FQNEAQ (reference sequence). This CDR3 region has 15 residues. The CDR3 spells CASSLESGAGNTIYF. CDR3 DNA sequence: TGTGCCAGCAGCTTAGAGTCAGGGGCTGGAAACACCATATATTTT.

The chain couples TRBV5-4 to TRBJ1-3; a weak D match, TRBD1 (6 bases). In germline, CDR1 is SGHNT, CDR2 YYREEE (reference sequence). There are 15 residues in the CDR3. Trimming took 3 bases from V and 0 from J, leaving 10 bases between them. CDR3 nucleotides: TGTGCCAGCAGCTCAGTACAGGGCTCTGGAAACACCATATATTTT. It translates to CASSSVQGSGNTIYF.

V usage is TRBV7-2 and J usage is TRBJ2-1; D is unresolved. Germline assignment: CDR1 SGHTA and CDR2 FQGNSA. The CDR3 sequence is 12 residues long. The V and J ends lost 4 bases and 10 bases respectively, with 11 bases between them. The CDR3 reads CASSSYQEEQFF. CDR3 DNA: TGTGCCAGCAGCTCCTACCAAGAGGAGCAGTTCTTC.

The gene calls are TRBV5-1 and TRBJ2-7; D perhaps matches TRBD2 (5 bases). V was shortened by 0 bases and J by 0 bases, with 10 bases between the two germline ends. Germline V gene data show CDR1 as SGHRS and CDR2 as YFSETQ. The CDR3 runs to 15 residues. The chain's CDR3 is CASSLGGSPSYEQYF. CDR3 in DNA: TGCGCCAGCAGCTTGGGAGGGAGCCCCTCCTACGAGCAGTACTTC.

Here the CDR3 DNA reads TGTGCCAGCAGTATCAGGGTTGATCAGCCCCAGCATTTT. Its protein is CASSIRVDQPQHF. The chain combines TRBV2 with TRBJ1-5; D perhaps matches TRBD1 (5 bases). Trimming shortened V by 5 bases and J by 5 bases, and 10 bases separated the two germline ends. CDR1 is SNHLY, CDR2 FYNNEI, per germline. This CDR3 contains 13 residues.

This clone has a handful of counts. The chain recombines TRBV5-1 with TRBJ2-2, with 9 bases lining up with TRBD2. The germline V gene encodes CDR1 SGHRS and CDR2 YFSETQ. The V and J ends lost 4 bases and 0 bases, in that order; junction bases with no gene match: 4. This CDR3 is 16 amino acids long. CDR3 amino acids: CASSKPSGANTGELFF. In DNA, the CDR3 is TGCGCCAGCAGCAAACCTAGCGGGGCGAACACCGGGGAGCTGTTTTTT.

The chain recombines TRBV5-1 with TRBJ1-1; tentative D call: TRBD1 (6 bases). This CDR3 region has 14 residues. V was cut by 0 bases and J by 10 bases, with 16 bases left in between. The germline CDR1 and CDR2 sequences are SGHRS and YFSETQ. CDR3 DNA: TGCGCCAGCAGCTTGGGACAGGCTCCTCTCGTAGCTTTCTTT. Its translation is CASSLGQAPLVAFF.

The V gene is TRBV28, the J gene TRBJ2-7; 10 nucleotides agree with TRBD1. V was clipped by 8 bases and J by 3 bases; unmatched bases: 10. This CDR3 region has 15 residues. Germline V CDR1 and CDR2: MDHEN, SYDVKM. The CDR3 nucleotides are TGTGCCAGCCGCAAAACCGGGACAGGGGACTACGAGCAGTACTTC. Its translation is CASRKTGTGDYEQYF.

The CDR3 loop is CASTLGGGKQETQYF. The CDR3 DNA reads TGTGCCAGCACCTTAGGCGGCGGGAAACAAGAGACCCAGTACTTC. The chain couples TRBV5-8 to TRBJ2-5; TRBD2 is a possible D gene (6 bases). Deletions cut 6 bases from V and 2 bases from J, with 17 bases between. Germline V gene sequence: CDR1 SGHTS, CDR2 YDEGEE. The CDR3 consists of 15 residues. Supplemented by reference TRBV5-8 and TRBJ2-5, the full variable domain reads EAGVTQSPTHLIKTRGQQATLRCSPISGHTSVYWYQQALGLGLQFLLWYDEGEERNRGNFPPRFSGRQFPNYSSELNVNALELEDSALYLCASTLGGGKQETQYFGPGTRLLVL.

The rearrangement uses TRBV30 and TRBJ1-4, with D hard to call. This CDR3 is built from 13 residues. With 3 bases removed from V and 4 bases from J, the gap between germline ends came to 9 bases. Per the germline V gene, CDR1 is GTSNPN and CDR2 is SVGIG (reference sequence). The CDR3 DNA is TGTGCCTGGAGCCCGGAGAATAATGAAAAACTGTTTTTT. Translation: CAWSPENNEKLFF.

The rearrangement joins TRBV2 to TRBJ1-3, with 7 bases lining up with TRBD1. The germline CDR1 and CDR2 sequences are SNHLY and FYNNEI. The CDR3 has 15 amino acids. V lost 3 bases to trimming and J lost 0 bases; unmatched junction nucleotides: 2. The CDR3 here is CASSEDRISGNTIYF. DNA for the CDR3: TGTGCCAGCAGTGAGGACAGGATCTCTGGAAACACCATATATTTT.

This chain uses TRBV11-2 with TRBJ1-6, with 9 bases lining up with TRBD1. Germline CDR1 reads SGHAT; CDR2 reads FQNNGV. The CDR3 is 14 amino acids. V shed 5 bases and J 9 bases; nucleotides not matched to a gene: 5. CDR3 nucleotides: TGTGCCAGCAGCCGGACAGGGGCGGCTTCACCCCTCCACTTT. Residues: CASSRTGAASPLHF.

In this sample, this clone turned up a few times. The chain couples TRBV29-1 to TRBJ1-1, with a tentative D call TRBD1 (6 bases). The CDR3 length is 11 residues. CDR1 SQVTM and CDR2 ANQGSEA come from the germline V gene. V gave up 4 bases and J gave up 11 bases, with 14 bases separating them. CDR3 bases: TGCAGCGTTGTGGGGGACATGTTTGCTTTCTTT. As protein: CSVVGDMFAFF. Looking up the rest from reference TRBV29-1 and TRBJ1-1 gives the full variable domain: SAVISQKPSRDICQRGTSLTIQCQVDSQVTMMFWYRQQPGQSLTLIATANQGSEATYESGFVIDKFPISRPNLTFSTLTVSNMSPEDSSIYLCSVVGDMFAFFGQGTRLTVV.

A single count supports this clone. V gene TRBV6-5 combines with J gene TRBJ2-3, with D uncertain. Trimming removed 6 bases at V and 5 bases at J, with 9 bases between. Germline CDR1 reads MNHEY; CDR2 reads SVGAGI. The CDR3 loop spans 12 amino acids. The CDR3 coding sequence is TGTGCCAGCAGGTCTAGTCGAGATACGCAGTATTTT. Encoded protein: CASRSSRDTQYF.

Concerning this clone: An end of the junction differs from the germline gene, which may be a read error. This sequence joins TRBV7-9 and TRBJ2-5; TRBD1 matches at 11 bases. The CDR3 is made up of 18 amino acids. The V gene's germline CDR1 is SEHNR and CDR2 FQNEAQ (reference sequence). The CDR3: CSSSSRPSWDRGSGTQYF. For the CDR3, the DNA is TGTTCCAGCAGCTCAAGACCATCCTGGGACAGGGGGTCCGGGACCCAGTACTTC.

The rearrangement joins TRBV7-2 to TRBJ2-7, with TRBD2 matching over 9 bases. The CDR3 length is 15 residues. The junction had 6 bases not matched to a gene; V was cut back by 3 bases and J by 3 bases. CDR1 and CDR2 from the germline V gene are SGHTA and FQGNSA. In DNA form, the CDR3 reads TGTGCCAGCAGCTTCGAGACTAGCGGTTTCTACGAGCAGTACTTC. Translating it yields CASSFETSGFYEQYF.

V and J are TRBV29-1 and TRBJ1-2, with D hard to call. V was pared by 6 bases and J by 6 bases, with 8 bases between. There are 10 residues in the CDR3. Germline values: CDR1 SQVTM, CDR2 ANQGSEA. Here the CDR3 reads CSVRDHGYTF. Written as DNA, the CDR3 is TGCAGCGTGAGGGATCATGGCTACACCTTC.

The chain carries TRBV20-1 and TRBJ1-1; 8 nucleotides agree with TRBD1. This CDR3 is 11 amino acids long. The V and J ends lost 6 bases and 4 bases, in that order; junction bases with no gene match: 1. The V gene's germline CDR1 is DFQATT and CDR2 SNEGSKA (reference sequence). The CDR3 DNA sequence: TGCAGTGCCGACAGGGGCACTGAAGCTTTCTTT. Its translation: CSADRGTEAFF.

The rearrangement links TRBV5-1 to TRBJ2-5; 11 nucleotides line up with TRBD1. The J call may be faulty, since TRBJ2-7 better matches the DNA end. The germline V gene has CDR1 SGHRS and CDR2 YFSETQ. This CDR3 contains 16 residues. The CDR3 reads CASRRDRTGGLDEQYF. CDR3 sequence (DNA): TGCGCCAGCAGACGGGATAGGACAGGGGGCCTCGACGAGCAGTACTTC.